One and the same sample provided the 26 T cell receptor beta chains below, sequenced in a study of cytomegalovirus exposure and HLA in healthy donors. This PCR relied on a set of 60 Vbeta primers and 13 Jbeta primers. Some clones are missing from TCRdb's copy, which holds only in-frame ones; the method was immunoSEQ multiplex PCR. The table shows over 120,000 clones, with approximately 78% occurring only once. Material for sequencing was PBMCs. These receptors originate from a female donor in good health and CMV-seronegative.

The rearrangement links TRBV28 to TRBJ1-3, with a weak D call TRBD1 (5 bases). Germline V gives CDR1 MDHEN, CDR2 SYDVKM. This CDR3 region has 14 residues. V dropped 2 bases and J dropped 3 bases, with 8 bases sitting between them. The DNA of the CDR3 is TGTGCCAGCAGTTTAAGGAGGGGTGGAAACACCATATATTTT. Translation gives CASSLRRGGNTIYF.

This clone was found once. DNA of the CDR3: TGTGCCAGCAGCTTGTTTGCGGGGGGCCAGTTCTTC. Translated: CASSLFAGGQFF. The chain couples TRBV5-4 to TRBJ2-1, with 8 bases lining up with TRBD2. The ends lost 1 base at V and 13 bases at J; junction bases unmatched: 4. The CDR3 has 12 amino acids. The V gene's germline CDR1 is SGHNT and CDR2 YYREEE (reference sequence). Variable domain in full (rest from reference TRBV5-4 and TRBJ2-1): ETGVTQSPTHLIKTRGQQVTLRCSSQSGHNTVSWYQQALGQGPQFIFQYYREEENGRGNFPPRFSGLQFPNYSSELNVNALELDDSALYLCASSLFAGGQFFGPGTRLTVL.

The V call is TRBV7-8, the J call TRBJ2-7; possible D gene TRBD2, 5 bases. Germline loops: CDR1 SGHVS, CDR2 FQNEAQ. The CDR3 has 14 amino acids. V was trimmed by 5 bases and J by 6 bases, leaving 17 bases between them. The CDR3 region has the DNA TGTGCCAGCAGCCAAGTACTGCGAGGGAGCGAGCAGTACTTC. Translation: CASSQVLRGSEQYF. The full variable domain, its missing parts supplied by reference TRBV7-8 and TRBJ2-7, is GAGVSQSPRYKVAKRGQDVALRCDPISGHVSLFWYQQALGQGPEFLTYFQNEAQLDKSGLPSDRFFAERPEGSVSTLKIQRTQQEDSAVYLCASSQVLRGSEQYFGPGTRLTVT.

V and J are TRBV28 and TRBJ2-7, with TRBD2 as a possible D gene (7 bases). CDR3 size: 15 residues. Trimming removed 5 bases at V and 0 bases at J, with 14 bases between. The germline CDR1 and CDR2 sequences are MDHEN and SYDVKM. The CDR3 reads CASSKGGLYSYEQYF. The CDR3 region has the DNA TGTGCCAGCAGTAAAGGGGGACTATACTCCTACGAGCAGTACTTC.

The chain has TRBV28 and TRBJ1-6; D call uncertain. From germline, CDR1 is MDHEN and CDR2 SYDVKM. This CDR3 contains 16 residues. Trimming cost V 3 bases and J 4 bases, with 13 bases left between them. The CDR3 here is CASSFSVAIYNSPLHF. The CDR3 DNA sequence: TGTGCCAGCAGTTTTTCGGTAGCGATTTATAATTCACCCCTCCACTTT.

V is TRBV16 and J is TRBJ1-2; TRBD1 matches at 8 bases. The CDR3 covers 12 residues. The germline CDR1 and CDR2 sequences are KGHSY and FQNENV. The V segment lost 0 bases and the J segment 13 bases; nucleotides outside the gene matches: 4. This CDR3 is CASSQSRTGLTF. CDR3 nucleotide sequence: TGTGCCAGCAGCCAATCGAGGACAGGGCTCACCTTC.

The count of this clone is one. The V gene is TRBV5-1, the J gene TRBJ2-7, with 11 bases that match TRBD1. V shed 0 bases, J shed 2 bases, and the junction held 13 bases outside the gene matches. CDR1 is SGHRS, CDR2 YFSETQ, per germline. The CDR3 is made up of 19 amino acids. CDR3 DNA sequence: TGCGCCAGCAGCTTGGTCAGGACAGGGGGCGCGAATGGGGCCTACGAGCAGTACTTC. This gives the protein CASSLVRTGGANGAYEQYF.

Details on this clone: At one boundary the junction diverges from the germline segment, which might be a read error. The chain couples TRBV29-1 to TRBJ1-2; D uncertain. Germline CDR1 reads SQVTM; CDR2 reads ANQGSEA. The CDR3 is made up of 14 amino acids. The CDR3 DNA reads TGCAGCGTTGTGATTACCCCCGGACTCTATGGCTACCCCTTC. Protein: CSVVITPGLYGYPF.

This sequence joins TRBV6-5 and TRBJ2-2; possible D gene TRBD2, 5 bases. Trimming pared 1 base from V and 0 bases from J, leaving 6 bases between. This CDR3 is 15 amino acids long. Germline values: CDR1 MNHEY, CDR2 SVGAGI. The CDR3 loop reads CASSYFGANTGELFF. In DNA, the CDR3 is TGTGCCAGCAGTTACTTCGGGGCGAACACCGGGGAGCTGTTTTTT.

In its sample, this clone was seen once. The V and J genes are TRBV28 and TRBJ1-6; 7 bases map to TRBD1. The CDR3 has 15 amino acids. J gave up 7 bases and V 3 bases, and 6 bases lay outside the gene matches. Germline V gene data show CDR1 as MDHEN and CDR2 as SYDVKM. The chain's CDR3 is CASSFGDSSNSPLHF. The DNA of the CDR3 is TGTGCCAGCAGTTTTGGGGACAGCAGCAATTCACCCCTCCACTTT.

Only a few counts were recorded for this clone. The chain has TRBV4-3 and TRBJ2-7, with a tentative D call TRBD1 (6 bases). The CDR3 consists of 14 residues. Trimming pared 0 bases from V and 3 bases from J, leaving 9 bases between. CDR1 is LGHNA, CDR2 YSLEER, per germline. CDR3 loop: CASSQEGRGYEQYF. The CDR3 region has the DNA TGCGCCAGCAGCCAAGAGGGCAGGGGCTACGAGCAGTACTTC.

V usage is TRBV28 and J usage is TRBJ2-2, with D hard to call. V lost 2 bases and J 3 bases, leaving 4 bases between the germline ends. Looked up from germline, CDR1 is MDHEN and CDR2 is SYDVKM. The CDR3 length is 13 residues. The CDR3 DNA reads TGTGCCAGCAGTTTACAGGACACCGGGGAGCTGTTTTTT. This sequence encodes CASSLQDTGELFF. The variable domain in full, completed from reference TRBV28 and TRBJ2-2, reads DVKVTQSSRYLVKRTGEKVFLECVQDMDHENMFWYRQDPGLGLRLIYFSYDVKMKEKGDIPEGYSVSREKKERFSLILESASTNQTSMYLCASSLQDTGELFFGEGSRLTVL.

The chain links TRBV2 to TRBJ2-1, with a tentative D call TRBD1 (5 bases). Per the germline V gene, CDR1 is SNHLY and CDR2 is FYNNEI. V lost 6 bases, J lost 0 bases, and 9 bases lay in between. The CDR3 runs 14 residues. CDR3 bases: TGTGCCAGCAGAGGGGTCAGCTCCTACAATGAGCAGTTCTTC. Translated: CASRGVSSYNEQFF.

This clone was seen once. The chain carries TRBV9 and TRBJ2-1; 9 bases map to TRBD2. V lost 4 bases and J lost 6; bases outside the gene matches: 14. The CDR3 consists of 17 residues. Germline CDR1 SGDLS, CDR2 YYNGEE. The DNA for the CDR3 is TGTGCCAGCAGCACCCCCACTGGGCGGGGGGGCCTCAATGAGCAGTTCTTC. Its protein is CASSTPTGRGGLNEQFF.

The rearrangement joins TRBV5-1 to TRBJ1-4; 7 bases fit TRBD1. V lost 5 bases, J lost 5 bases, and 6 bases stayed unmatched. Germline CDR1 is SGHRS and CDR2 is YFSETQ. The CDR3 sequence is 14 residues long. The CDR3 loop is CASRGTEVNEKLFF. The CDR3 DNA is TGCGCCAGCAGGGGGACAGAAGTGAATGAAAAACTGTTTTTT.

The chain uses TRBV30 and TRBJ1-2; maybe TRBD1 (5 bases). Germline lookup yields CDR1 GTSNPN and CDR2 SVGIG (reference sequence). Trimming stripped 0 bases from V and 4 bases from J, with 12 bases between. This CDR3 contains 14 residues. The CDR3 nucleotides read TGTGCCTGGAGTGTTCAGGGCTGGAGCTATGGCTACACCTTC. Residues: CAWSVQGWSYGYTF.

This sequence joins TRBV9 and TRBJ1-1, with D possibly TRBD1 on 5 matching bases. CDR3 length equals 13 residues. With 3 bases removed from V and 7 bases from J, the gap between germline ends came to 13 bases. Germline V gene data show CDR1 as SGDLS and CDR2 as YYNGEE. The CDR3 loop is CASSALGHREAFF. CDR3 sequence (DNA): TGTGCCAGCAGCGCCCTAGGACACCGTGAAGCTTTCTTT.

The V and J genes are TRBV19 and TRBJ1-1, with 9 bases aligning to TRBD1. The CDR3 spans 13 residues. V dropped 3 bases and J dropped 7; count of bases not matched to a gene: 3. Germline lookup yields CDR1 LNHDA and CDR2 SQIVND (reference sequence). This CDR3 reads CASSITGGIEAFF. For the CDR3, the DNA is TGTGCCAGTAGTATCACAGGGGGCATTGAAGCTTTCTTT.

This clone was seen just once. The same CDR3 can be traced to other DNA sequences in this sample. This rearrangement joins TRBV28 to TRBJ1-1, with D unclear. Germline loops: CDR1 MDHEN, CDR2 SYDVKM. Between the trimmed V and J ends, which lost 6 bases and 6 bases, there was a span of 8 bases. This CDR3 region has 11 residues. The DNA of the CDR3 is TGTGCCAGCAGGGGGAGGCCTGAAGCTTTCTTT. This translates into CASRGRPEAFF.

The V and J genes are TRBV11-1 and TRBJ2-7, with TRBD2 matching over 7 bases. The germline CDR1 and CDR2 sequences are SGHAT and FQDESV (reference sequence). The length of the CDR3 is 15 residues. V lost 4 bases, J lost 0 bases, and 6 bases stayed unmatched. The CDR3 region has the DNA TGTGCCAGCAGCTCCAGAGCGGGGCTCTCCTACGAGCAGTACTTC. It encodes CASSSRAGLSYEQYF.

The rearrangement joins TRBV30 to TRBJ2-1; the match to TRBD1 covers 8 bases. The ends lost 5 bases at V and 3 bases at J; junction bases unmatched: 6. The CDR3 runs 14 residues. CDR1 GTSNPN and CDR2 SVGIG come from the germline V gene (reference sequence). The CDR3 nucleotides read TGTGCCTGGGACAGGGGTAGGTACTACAATGAGCAGTTCTTC. Protein sequence: CAWDRGRYYNEQFF.

The chain is built from TRBV6-5 and TRBJ1-1, with D perhaps matching TRBD1 (5 bases). The CDR3 is made up of 15 amino acids. V was cut by 2 bases and J by 0 bases, with 10 bases left in between. Germline V lookup: CDR1 MNHEY, CDR2 SVGAGI. The CDR3 here is CASSYPDRMNTEAFF. The CDR3 DNA follows: TGTGCCAGCAGTTACCCCGACAGAATGAACACTGAAGCTTTCTTT.

The gene calls are TRBV30 and TRBJ2-1, with D tentatively TRBD2 (5 bases). Germline V lookup: CDR1 GTSNPN, CDR2 SVGIG (reference sequence). V gave up 3 bases and J gave up 7 bases, with 16 bases separating them. The CDR3 runs 14 residues. This CDR3 is CAWRYPGNRNEQFF. In nucleotides, the CDR3 is TGTGCCTGGAGATATCCCGGGAACCGTAATGAGCAGTTCTTC. The full variable domain, rest sourced from reference TRBV30 and TRBJ2-1, is SQTIHQWPATLVQPVGSPLSLECTVEGTSNPNLYWYRQAAGRGLQLLFYSVGIGQISSEVPQNLSASRPQDRQFILSSKKLLLSDSGFYLCAWRYPGNRNEQFFGPGTRLTVL.

The J gene is TRBJ2-3, the V gene TRBV29-1; 8 nucleotides line up with TRBD2. Germline V gives CDR1 SQVTM, CDR2 ANQGSEA. V lost 8 bases to trimming and J lost 5 bases; unmatched junction nucleotides: 15. The CDR3 covers 15 residues. The CDR3 sequence is CSISFISGIGDTQYF. DNA for the CDR3: TGCAGCATTAGCTTCATTAGCGGGATTGGAGATACGCAGTATTTT.

The chain recombines TRBV30 with TRBJ2-4; 9 bases fit TRBD1. The germline V gene has CDR1 GTSNPN and CDR2 SVGIG (reference sequence). V lost 3 bases to trimming and J lost 3 bases; unmatched junction nucleotides: 0. CDR3 length: 13 amino acids. CDR3 amino acids: CAWRDRGKNIQYF. In DNA form, the CDR3 reads TGTGCCTGGAGGGACAGGGGCAAAAACATTCAGTACTTC. Full variable domain (remainder filled in from reference TRBV30 and TRBJ2-4): SQTIHQWPATLVQPVGSPLSLECTVEGTSNPNLYWYRQAAGRGLQLLFYSVGIGQISSEVPQNLSASRPQDRQFILSSKKLLLSDSGFYLCAWRDRGKNIQYFGAGTRLSVL.

The chain carries TRBV20-1 and TRBJ1-5; the D gene is possibly TRBD1 (6 bases). The V and J ends lost 6 bases and 12 bases respectively, with 15 bases between them. The length of the CDR3 is 11 residues. CDR1 is DFQATT, CDR2 SNEGSKA, per germline (reference sequence). The CDR3 DNA follows: TGCAGTGCCCCTGCCAGGGGTATCCAGCATTTT. This translates into CSAPARGIQHF.